This T cell receptor beta chain was captured by sequencing in a study of T cells in Graves' hyperthyroidism and ophthalmopathy. Authors of the study amplified TCR beta CDR3 regions from RNA transcripts. The TCR CDR3 first-round RT-PCR relied on the HTBI primer set. Each CDR3 protein gets one entry after TCRdb re-called the multiplex PCR reads with MiXCR. The sample shows more than 550,000 distinct CDR3 sequences, roughly a sixth of them seen only once. The trim removed 7 bases at V and 4 bases at J, leaving 8 bases unmatched. There are 14 residues in the CDR3. CDR1 is SGHVS and CDR2 is FQNEAQ in the germline V gene. An absence of ophthalmopathy progression within 18 months meant stable Graves' hyperthyroidism. Patients showing uncontrolled infection, other autoimmune disease, pregnancy or lactation were ineligible. This clonotype came up a few times. Its target is not known. Study observations and caveats: The authors' 13 V-J model separated ophthalmopathy from stable hyperthyroidism.

Input material: blood. The rearrangement joins TRBV7-8 to TRBJ2-5; TRBD2 agrees at 8 bases. The receptor comes from a man between 45 and 60 years old with Graves' hyperthyroidism. For the CDR3, the DNA is TGTGCCAGCACCCCCGGGGGGGACCCAGAGACCCAGTACTTC. Its protein product is CASTPGGDPETQYF.